Reported below is one T cell receptor beta chain. The data are from a study of blood T cell repertoires in COVID-19. Turning to the study itself: The origin of the acute and convalescent COVID-19 samples was the United States, Italy and Spain.

Clones were read by immunoSEQ multiplex PCR, and TCRdb kept only the in-frame ones, dropping some. This sample has approximately 89,000 clones, with 75% to 85% found just once. Germline trimming cut 2 bases from V and 11 bases from J; bases unmatched to any gene: 5. CDR1 GTSNPN and CDR2 SVGIG come from the germline V gene (reference sequence). The CDR3 runs 12 residues. This receptor was taken from a man aged 70 or older with acute or convalescent COVID-19. Sample: peripheral blood. The chain employs TRBV30 and TRBJ2-1; TRBD2 matches 8 bases. DNA of the CDR3: TGTGCCTGGAGTCTCCGGACTAGCCAGCAGTTCTTC. Its protein is CAWSLRTSQQFF.